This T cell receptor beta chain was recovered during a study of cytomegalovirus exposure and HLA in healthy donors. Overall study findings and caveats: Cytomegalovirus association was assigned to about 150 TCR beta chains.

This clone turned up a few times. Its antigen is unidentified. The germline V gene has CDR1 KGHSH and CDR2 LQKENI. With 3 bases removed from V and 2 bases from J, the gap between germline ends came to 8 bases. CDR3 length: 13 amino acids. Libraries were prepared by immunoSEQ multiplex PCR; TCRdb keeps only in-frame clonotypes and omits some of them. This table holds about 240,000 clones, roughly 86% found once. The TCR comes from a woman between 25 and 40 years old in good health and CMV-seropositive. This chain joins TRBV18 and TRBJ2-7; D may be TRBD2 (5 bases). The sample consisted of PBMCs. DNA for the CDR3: TGTGCCAGCTCACCGGACTTTGCCTACGAGCAGTACTTC. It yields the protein CASSPDFAYEQYF. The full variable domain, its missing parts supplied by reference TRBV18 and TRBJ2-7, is NAGVMQNPRHLVRRRGQEARLRCSPMKGHSHVYWYRQLPEEGLKFMVYLQKENIIDESGMPKERFSAEFPKEGPSILRIQQVVRGDSAAYFCASSPDFAYEQYFGPGTRLTVT.